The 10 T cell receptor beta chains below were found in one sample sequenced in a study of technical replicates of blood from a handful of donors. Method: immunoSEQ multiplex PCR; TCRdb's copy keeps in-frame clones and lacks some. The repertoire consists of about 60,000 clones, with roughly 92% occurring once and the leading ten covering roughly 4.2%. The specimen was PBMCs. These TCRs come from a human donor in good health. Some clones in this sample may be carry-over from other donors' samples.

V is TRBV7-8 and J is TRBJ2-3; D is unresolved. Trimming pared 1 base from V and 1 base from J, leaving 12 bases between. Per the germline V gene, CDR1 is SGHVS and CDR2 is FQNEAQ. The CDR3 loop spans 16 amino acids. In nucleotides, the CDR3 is TGTGCCAGCAGCTTAGTTGTATCGAGAGGCACAGATACGCAGTATTTT. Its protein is CASSLVVSRGTDTQYF.

The CDR3 sequence: CASSLTGDIYEQYF. CDR3 nucleotides: TGTGCCAGCAGCTTAACTGGGGACATCTACGAGCAGTACTTC. The rearrangement links TRBV7-3 to TRBJ2-7; D possibly corresponds to TRBD1 (6 bases). Germline V gene lookup returns CDR1 SGHTA and CDR2 FQGTGA. Trimming pared 0 bases from V and 3 bases from J, leaving 9 bases between. This CDR3 is built from 14 residues.

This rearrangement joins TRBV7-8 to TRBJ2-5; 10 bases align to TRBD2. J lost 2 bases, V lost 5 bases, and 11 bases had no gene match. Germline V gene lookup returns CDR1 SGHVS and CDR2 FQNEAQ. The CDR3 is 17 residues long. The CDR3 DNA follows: TGTGCCAGCAGCCATGAGAAGGGAGCGGGGGGGCAAGAGACCCAGTACTTC. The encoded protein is CASSHEKGAGGQETQYF. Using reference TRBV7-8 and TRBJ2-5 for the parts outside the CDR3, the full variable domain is GAGVSQSPRYKVAKRGQDVALRCDPISGHVSLFWYQQALGQGPEFLTYFQNEAQLDKSGLPSDRFFAERPEGSVSTLKIQRTQQEDSAVYLCASSHEKGAGGQETQYFGPGTRLLVL.

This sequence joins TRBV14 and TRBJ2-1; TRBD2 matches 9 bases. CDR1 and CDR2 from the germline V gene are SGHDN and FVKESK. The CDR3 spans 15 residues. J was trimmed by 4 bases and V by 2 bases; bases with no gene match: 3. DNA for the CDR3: TGTGCCAGCAGCCAACTAGCGGGGACATACAATGAGCAGTTCTTC. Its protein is CASSQLAGTYNEQFF.

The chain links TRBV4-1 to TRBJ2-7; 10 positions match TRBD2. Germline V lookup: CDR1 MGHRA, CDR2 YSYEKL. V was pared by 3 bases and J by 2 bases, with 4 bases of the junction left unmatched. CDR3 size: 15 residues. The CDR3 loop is CASSQNSGGTYEQYF. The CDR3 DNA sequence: TGCGCCAGCAGCCAGAATAGCGGGGGGACCTACGAGCAGTACTTC.

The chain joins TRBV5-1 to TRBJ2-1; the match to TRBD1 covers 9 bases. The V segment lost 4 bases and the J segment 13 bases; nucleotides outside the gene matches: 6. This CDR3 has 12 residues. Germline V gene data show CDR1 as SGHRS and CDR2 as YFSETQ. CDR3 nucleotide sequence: TGCGCCAGCAGCGTACAGGGGGCCCCCCAGTTCTTC. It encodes CASSVQGAPQFF.

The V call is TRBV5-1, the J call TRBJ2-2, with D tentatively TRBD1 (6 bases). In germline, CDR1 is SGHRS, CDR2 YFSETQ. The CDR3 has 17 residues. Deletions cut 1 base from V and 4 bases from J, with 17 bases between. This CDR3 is CASSLLAGAPGTGELFF. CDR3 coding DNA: TGCGCCAGCAGCTTGTTGGCAGGGGCCCCGGGCACCGGGGAGCTGTTTTTT. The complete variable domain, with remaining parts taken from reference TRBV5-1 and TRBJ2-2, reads KAGVTQTPRYLIKTRGQQVTLSCSPISGHRSVSWYQQTPGQGLQFLFEYFSETQRNKGNFPGRFSGRQFSNSRSEMNVSTLELGDSALYLCASSLLAGAPGTGELFFGEGSRLTVL.

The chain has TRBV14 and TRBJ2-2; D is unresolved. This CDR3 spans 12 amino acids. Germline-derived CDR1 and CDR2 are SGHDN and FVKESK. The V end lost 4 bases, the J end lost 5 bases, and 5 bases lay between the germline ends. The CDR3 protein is CASSPGTGELFF. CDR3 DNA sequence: TGTGCCAGCAGCCCCGGGACCGGGGAGCTGTTTTTT.

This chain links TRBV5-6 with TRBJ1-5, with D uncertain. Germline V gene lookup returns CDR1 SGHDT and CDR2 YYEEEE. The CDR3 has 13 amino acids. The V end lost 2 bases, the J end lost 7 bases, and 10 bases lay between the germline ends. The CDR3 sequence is CASSFEAGQPQHF. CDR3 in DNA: TGTGCCAGCAGCTTTGAGGCTGGGCAGCCCCAGCATTTT.

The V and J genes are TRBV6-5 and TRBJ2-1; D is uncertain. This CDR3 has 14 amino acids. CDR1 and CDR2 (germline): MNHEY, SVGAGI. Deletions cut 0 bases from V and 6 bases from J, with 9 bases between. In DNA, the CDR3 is TGTGCCAGCAGTTACTCGACACTTTCCAATGAGCAGTTCTTC. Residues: CASSYSTLSNEQFF.